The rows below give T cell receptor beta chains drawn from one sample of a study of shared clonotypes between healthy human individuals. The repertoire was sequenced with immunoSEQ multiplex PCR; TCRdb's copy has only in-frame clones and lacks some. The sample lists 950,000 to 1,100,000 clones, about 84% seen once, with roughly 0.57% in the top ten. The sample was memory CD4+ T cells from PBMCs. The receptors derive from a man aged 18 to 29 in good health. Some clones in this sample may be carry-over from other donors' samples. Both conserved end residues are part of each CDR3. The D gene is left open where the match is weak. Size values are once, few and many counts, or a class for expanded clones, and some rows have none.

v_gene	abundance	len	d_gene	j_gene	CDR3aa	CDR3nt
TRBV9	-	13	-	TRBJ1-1	CASSPRTNTEAFF	TGTGCCAGCAGCCCGCGAACGAACACTGAAGCTTTCTTT
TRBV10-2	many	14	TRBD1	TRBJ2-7	CASLDRGSSYEQYF	TGCGCCAGCTTGGACAGGGGGAGCTCCTACGAGCAGTACTTC
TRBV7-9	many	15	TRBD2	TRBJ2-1	CASSSGAGESDEQFF	TGTGCCAGCAGCTCCGGGGCGGGAGAGTCAGATGAGCAGTTCTTC
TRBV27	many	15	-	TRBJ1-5	CASSPRGGWNQPQHF	TGTGCCAGCAGTCCTAGGGGCGGGTGGAATCAGCCCCAGCATTTT
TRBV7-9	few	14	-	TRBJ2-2	CASSRNRGGGELFF	TGTGCCAGCAGCCGTAACAGAGGGGGCGGGGAGCTGTTTTTT
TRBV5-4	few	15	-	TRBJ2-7	CASSQPGLMSYEQYF	TGTGCCAGCAGCCAACCGGGACTGATGTCCTACGAGCAGTACTTC
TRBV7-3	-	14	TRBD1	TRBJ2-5	CASSSGTGQETQYF	TGTGCCAGCAGCTCCGGGACAGGGCAAGAGACCCAGTACTTC
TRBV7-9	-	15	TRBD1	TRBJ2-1	CASSFRDRDHNEQFF	TGTGCCAGCAGCTTTAGGGACAGGGACCACAATGAGCAGTTCTTC
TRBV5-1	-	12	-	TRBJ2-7	CASSLGDYEQYF	TGCGCCAGCAGCTTGGGGGACTACGAGCAGTACTTC
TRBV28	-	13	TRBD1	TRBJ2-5	CASSGDSEETQYF	TGTGCCAGCAGCGGGGACAGCGAGGAGACCCAGTACTTC
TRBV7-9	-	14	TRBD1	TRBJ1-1	CASSKGQGFSEAFF	TGTGCCAGCAGCAAGGGACAGGGTTTCTCTGAAGCTTTCTTT
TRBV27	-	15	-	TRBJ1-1	CASSLLQGLNSEAFF	TGTGCCAGCAGTTTACTTCAGGGATTAAACTCTGAAGCTTTCTTT
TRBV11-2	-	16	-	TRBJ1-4	CASSSLTGVFGEKLFF	TGTGCCAGCAGCTCCCTTACAGGTGTTTTTGGTGAAAAACTGTTTTTT
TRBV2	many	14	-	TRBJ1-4	CASSQRQTREKLFF	TGTGCCAGCAGTCAACGACAAACTCGTGAAAAACTGTTTTTT
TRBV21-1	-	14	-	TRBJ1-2	CASSKGNSIYGYTF	TGTGCCAGCAGCAAAGGTAACAGTATCTATGGCTACACCTTC
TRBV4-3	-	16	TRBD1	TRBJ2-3	CASSLMGQAGTDTQYF	TGCGCCAGCAGCCTGATGGGACAGGCGGGGACAGATACGCAGTATTTT
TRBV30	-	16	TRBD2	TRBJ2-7	CAWIPRPGLAVFEQYF	TGTGCCTGGATCCCCCGACCGGGACTAGCGGTCTTCGAGCAGTACTTC
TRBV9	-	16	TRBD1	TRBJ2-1	CASSVAWDRGGHEQFF	TGTGCCAGCAGCGTAGCTTGGGACAGGGGAGGTCATGAGCAGTTCTTC
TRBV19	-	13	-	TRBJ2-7	CASRDGAGYEQYF	TGTGCCAGTAGGGACGGGGCGGGGTACGAGCAGTACTTC
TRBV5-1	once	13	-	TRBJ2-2	CASSLQDTGELFF	TGCGCCAGCAGCTTGCAGGATACCGGGGAGCTGTTTTTT
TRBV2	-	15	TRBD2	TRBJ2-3	CASDQTSGWADTQYF	TGTGCCAGCGACCAGACTAGCGGGTGGGCGGATACGCAGTATTTT
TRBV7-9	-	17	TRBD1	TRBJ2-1	CASSPLDRGLSYNEQFF	TGTGCCAGCAGCCCCCTGGACAGGGGGCTCTCCTACAATGAGCAGTTCTTC
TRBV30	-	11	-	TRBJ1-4	CAWNAREKLFF	TGTGCCTGGAACGCCCGAGAAAAACTGTTTTTT
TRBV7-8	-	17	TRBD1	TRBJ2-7	CASSSNDRGIGIHEQYF	TGTGCCAGCAGCTCGAATGACAGGGGGATTGGTATCCACGAGCAGTACTTC
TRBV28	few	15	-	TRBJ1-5	CASNDGVGFNQPQHF	TGTGCCAGCAATGACGGGGTCGGGTTCAATCAGCCCCAGCATTTT
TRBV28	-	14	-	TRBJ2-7	CASSFTTGWGEQYF	TGTGCCAGCAGTTTTACCACAGGTTGGGGCGAGCAGTACTTC
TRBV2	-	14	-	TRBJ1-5	CASSKQTENQPQHF	TGTGCCAGCAGTAAACAAACAGAAAATCAGCCCCAGCATTTT
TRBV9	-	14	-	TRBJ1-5	CASSPGANNQPQHF	TGTGCCAGCAGCCCGGGGGCCAACAATCAGCCCCAGCATTTT
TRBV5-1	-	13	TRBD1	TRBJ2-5	CASSYPGGETQYF	TGCGCCAGCAGTTACCCAGGGGGAGAGACCCAGTACTTC
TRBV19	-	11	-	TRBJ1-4	CATQGYEKLFF	TGTGCCACCCAGGGTTATGAAAAACTGTTTTTT
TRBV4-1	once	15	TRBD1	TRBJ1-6	CASSLPGTGRRSLHF	TGCGCCAGCAGCCTCCCCGGGACAGGACGCAGGTCCCTCCACTTT
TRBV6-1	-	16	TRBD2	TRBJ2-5	CASSDGGTSGRETQYF	TGTGCCAGCAGTGACGGAGGGACTAGCGGGAGAGAGACCCAGTACTTC
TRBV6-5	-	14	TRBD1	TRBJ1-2	CATSIDRATSGYTF	TGTGCCACATCAATCGACAGGGCAACGAGCGGCTACACCTTC
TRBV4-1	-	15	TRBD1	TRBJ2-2	CASSQETGAGGELFF	TGCGCCAGCAGCCAAGAGACAGGGGCGGGCGGGGAGCTGTTTTTT
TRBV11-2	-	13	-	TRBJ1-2	CASSSTGPYGYTF	TGTGCCAGCAGCTCCACGGGACCCTATGGCTACACCTTC
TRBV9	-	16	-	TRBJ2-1	CASSPTTGTFNNEQFF	TGTGCCAGCAGCCCCACTACCGGGACTTTCAACAATGAGCAGTTCTTC
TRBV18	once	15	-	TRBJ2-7	CASSPGNRDSYEQYF	TGTGCCAGCTCACCGGGCAACAGGGACTCCTACGAGCAGTACTTC
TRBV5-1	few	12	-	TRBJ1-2	CASSTTVDGYTF	TGCGCCAGCAGCACGACAGTGGATGGCTACACCTTC
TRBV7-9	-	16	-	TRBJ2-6	CASSLSSLSGANVLTF	TGTGCCAGCAGCTTATCCTCCCTCTCTGGGGCCAACGTCCTGACTTTC
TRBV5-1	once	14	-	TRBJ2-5	CASSLGGDQETQYF	TGCGCCAGCAGCTTGGGAGGGGACCAAGAGACCCAGTACTTC
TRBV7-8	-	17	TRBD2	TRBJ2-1	CASSLGNRAGTYNEQFF	TGTGCCAGCAGCTTAGGGAACAGAGCGGGAACCTACAATGAGCAGTTCTTC
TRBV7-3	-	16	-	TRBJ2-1	CASSSGPLSSYNEQFF	TGTGCCAGCAGCTCCGGCCCATTGAGCTCCTACAATGAGCAGTTCTTC